The sequence of this T cell receptor beta chain was determined in a study of human T cells and chemical hapten exposure. TCRdb re-called the RACE reads with MiXCR, one entry per CDR3 protein. Of some 57,000 distinct CDR3 sequences listed, roughly 10% are singletons. Germline V lookup: CDR1 MNHNS, CDR2 SASEGT. V lost 9 bases to trimming and J lost 4 bases; unmatched junction nucleotides: 13. There are 15 residues in the CDR3. Sample time point: pre-sensitization, week 0. This sample's treatment: therapeutic diphenylcyclopropenone sensitization with weekly scalp DPC. RNA extraction used unfractionated whole blood as the source of total RNA.

This specimen consisted of whole blood, obtained in connection with sensitization to the hapten diphenylcyclopropenone (DPC). The chain recombines TRBV6-1 with TRBJ2-7, with TRBD1 matching 9 bases. The receptor's source is a woman aged 25 to 45 with alopecia areata. Some clones in this sample may be carry-over from other donors' samples. The CDR3 DNA reads TGTGCCAGTCTTGAGACCGGGACAGGGCGTTACGAGCAGTACTTC. It translates to CASLETGTGRYEQYF.